One and the same sample provided the 22 T cell receptor beta chains below, sequenced in a study of spatial heterogeneity in lung cancer. Each CDR3 protein gets one entry after TCRdb re-called the 5' RACE reads with MiXCR. There are more than 95,000 distinct CDR3 sequences in the sample; 12% occur only once, and about 15% lies in the top ten. Stated time point: blood at routine non-recurrence follow-up after resection. The sequenced material consisted of unsorted whole RNA from tumor, nontumor lung or frozen PBMC. Sequenced material: PBMCs, taken at follow-up. These receptors all come from a male donor with early-stage non-small cell lung cancer.

This clonotype was counted a few times. This sequence joins TRBV5-6 and TRBJ2-3; D gene unclear. Trimming removed 6 bases from V and 1 base from J, with 15 bases in between. Per the germline V gene, CDR1 is SGHDT and CDR2 is YYEEEE. The CDR3 is 15 amino acids. The CDR3 protein is CASTLGPRGTDTQYF. Here the CDR3 DNA reads TGTGCCAGCACCCTAGGACCACGGGGCACAGATACGCAGTATTTT.

This clonotype occurred a few times. The rearrangement uses TRBV15 and TRBJ2-2, with TRBD1 identical over 9 bases. This CDR3 contains 14 residues. J was trimmed by 5 bases and V by 10 bases; bases with no gene match: 8. Germline loops: CDR1 LNHNV, CDR2 YYDKDF (reference sequence). The DNA of the CDR3 is TGTGCCATCTCGCGGACAGGGGAGACCGGGGAGCTGTTTTTT. It translates to CAISRTGETGELFF.

This clonotype has at least ten counts. The rearrangement joins TRBV7-8 to TRBJ2-5, with unresolved D. The germline V gene encodes CDR1 SGHVS and CDR2 FQNEAQ. V shed 3 bases and J shed 3 bases, with 11 bases lying between them. CDR3 size: 14 residues. CDR3 loop: CASSFLAREETQYF. CDR3 DNA: TGTGCCAGCAGCTTCTTAGCCAGAGAAGAGACCCAGTACTTC.

The chain uses TRBV19 and TRBJ1-4; TRBD1 is a possible D gene (5 bases). Trimming left V 5 bases short and J 0 bases short, with 10 bases between. The V gene's germline CDR1 is LNHDA and CDR2 SQIVND (reference sequence). This CDR3 contains 15 residues. CDR3 coding DNA: TGTGCCAGTAGTTCACAGGACGCAACTAATGAAAAACTGTTTTTT. It encodes CASSSQDATNEKLFF.

This clonotype has more than one count but fewer than ten. The chain employs TRBV11-2 and TRBJ2-2; D is ambiguous. Germline V gene sequence: CDR1 SGHAT, CDR2 FQNNGV. V lost 5 bases and J lost 1, with 11 bases in between. This CDR3 comprises 15 residues. The CDR3 DNA is TGTGCCAGCAGCCATATCAAGGGGAACACCGGGGAGCTGTTTTTT. It codes for CASSHIKGNTGELFF.

This clonotype was seen many times. V and J are TRBV2 and TRBJ2-7; D possibly matches TRBD1 or TRBD2 (5 bases each). There are 15 residues in the CDR3. The V gene's germline CDR1 is SNHLY and CDR2 FYNNEI. V was shortened by 2 bases and J by 1 base, with 12 bases between the two germline ends. CDR3 sequence reads: CASSEQVGVSYEQYF. The CDR3, as DNA: TGTGCCAGCAGTGAACAGGTGGGGGTGTCCTACGAGCAGTACTTC.

The J gene is TRBJ1-4, the V gene TRBV20-1; D may be TRBD1 (6 bases). The V and J ends lost 6 bases and 5 bases respectively, with 10 bases between them. There are 12 residues in the CDR3. CDR1 and CDR2 from the germline V gene are DFQATT and SNEGSKA (reference sequence). CDR3 in amino acids: CSALDRNEKLFF. In DNA form, the CDR3 reads TGCAGTGCCCTGGACAGAAATGAAAAACTGTTTTTT.

This chain links TRBV6-6 with TRBJ2-7; possibly TRBD2 for D (5 bases). The CDR3 runs 12 residues. Trimming cost V 6 bases and J 4 bases, with 10 bases left between them. Germline CDR1 reads MNHNY; CDR2 reads SVGAGI (reference sequence). DNA of the CDR3: TGTGCCAGCAGCGACGGGATGTACGAGCAGTACTTC. Its protein product is CASSDGMYEQYF.

This clonotype was recorded a few times. V and J are TRBV6-6 and TRBJ1-3; no reliable D call. The CDR3 covers 12 residues. V lost 2 bases to trimming and J lost 4 bases, with 3 bases between them. The germline V gene encodes CDR1 MNHNY and CDR2 SVGAGI (reference sequence). The CDR3 nucleotides are TGTGCCAGCAGTTACGACGGAAACACCATATATTTT. It is translated as CASSYDGNTIYF.

The J gene is TRBJ2-7, the V gene TRBV10-2; D may be TRBD1 or TRBD2 (5 bases each). Germline lookup yields CDR1 WSHSY and CDR2 SAAADI. Trimming took off 2 bases at V and 0 bases at J, with 17 bases between the two ends. CDR3 length: 17 residues. CDR3 sequence: CASSERAGRASSYEQYF. In nucleotides, the CDR3 is TGCGCCAGCAGTGAGCGGGCGGGCAGGGCCAGCTCCTACGAGCAGTACTTC.

This clonotype was seen only a few times. The chain carries TRBV9 and TRBJ1-1; D remains ambiguous. Trimming took off 0 bases at V and 4 bases at J, with 13 bases between the two ends. In germline, CDR1 is SGDLS, CDR2 YYNGEE. CDR3 length: 15 residues. The CDR3 sequence is CASSVVWEGSTEAFF. As DNA, the CDR3 is TGTGCCAGCAGCGTAGTTTGGGAAGGGAGCACTGAAGCTTTCTTT.

The chain employs TRBV27 and TRBJ1-2; 11 bases agree with TRBD1. This CDR3 is 17 amino acids long. V shed 2 bases and J 0 bases; nucleotides not matched to a gene: 5. The germline gives CDR1 MNHEY, CDR2 SMNVEV (reference sequence). The CDR3 DNA sequence: TGTGCCAGCAGTTTAGAGGACAGGGGGCTAACTAACTATGGCTACACCTTC. Protein product: CASSLEDRGLTNYGYTF.

This chain connects TRBV4-1 to TRBJ1-1; D is perhaps TRBD1 (5 bases). The germline CDR1 and CDR2 sequences are MGHRA and YSYEKL. The CDR3 has 15 residues. V was trimmed by 1 base and J by 1 base, leaving 10 bases between them. The CDR3 DNA sequence: TGCGCCAGCAGCCAAGCGAGGGGTTGGAACACTGAAGCTTTCTTT. Protein: CASSQARGWNTEAFF.

This clonotype was seen only a few times. The rearrangement uses TRBV19 and TRBJ2-6; D gene uncertain. The germline V and J ends were trimmed by 1 base and 0 bases, with 4 bases remaining between them. CDR3 size: 15 residues. From germline, CDR1 is LNHDA and CDR2 SQIVND (reference sequence). CDR3 residues: CASSIVTSGANVLTF. CDR3 nucleotides: TGTGCCAGTAGTATAGTGACCTCTGGGGCCAACGTCCTGACTTTC. The whole variable domain, filled in from reference TRBV19 and TRBJ2-6, reads DGGITQSPKYLFRKEGQNVTLSCEQNLNHDAMYWYRQDPGQGLRLIYYSQIVNDFQKGDIAEGYSVSREKKESFPLTVTSAQKNPTAFYLCASSIVTSGANVLTFGAGSRLTVL.

This chain connects TRBV28 to TRBJ2-1, with a tentative D call TRBD1 (5 bases). Germline-derived CDR1 and CDR2 are MDHEN and SYDVKM. V lost 6 bases, J lost 2 bases, and 17 bases lay in between. CDR3 length: 16 residues. The CDR3 DNA follows: TGTGCCAGCAGAAGACTCGCGACAGAAACCTACAATGAGCAGTTCTTC. It translates to CASRRLATETYNEQFF.

The sample holds many counts of this clonotype. The V call is TRBV28, the J call TRBJ2-7; 8 nucleotides agree with TRBD2. The CDR3 has 13 residues. Germline CDR1 MDHEN, CDR2 SYDVKM. J was trimmed by 6 bases and V by 6 bases; bases with no gene match: 7. CDR3 in DNA: TGTGCCAGCAGCCTCGACGGGGGGGGCGAGCAGTACTTC. Translation gives CASSLDGGGEQYF. The variable domain in full, completed from reference TRBV28 and TRBJ2-7, reads DVKVTQSSRYLVKRTGEKVFLECVQDMDHENMFWYRQDPGLGLRLIYFSYDVKMKEKGDIPEGYSVSREKKERFSLILESASTNQTSMYLCASSLDGGGEQYFGPGTRLTVT.

A few counts support this clonotype. The chain has TRBV28 and TRBJ1-2; weak D call: TRBD1 (6 bases). Germline CDR1 is MDHEN and CDR2 is SYDVKM. V was trimmed by 1 base and J by 3 bases, leaving 12 bases between them. The CDR3 has 15 residues. Written as DNA, the CDR3 is TGTGCCAGCAGTTTATCATTGGGGGCCCACTATGGCTACACCTTC. It encodes CASSLSLGAHYGYTF.

This clonotype was seen a handful of times. V is TRBV29-1 and J is TRBJ2-5; TRBD1 aligns across 9 bases. Germline-derived CDR1 and CDR2 are SQVTM and ANQGSEA. The J segment lost 5 bases and the V segment lost 4 bases, leaving 14 bases of the junction unmatched. The CDR3 loop spans 16 amino acids. CDR3 region: CSVGGTRGTGRETQYF. CDR3 in DNA: TGCAGCGTTGGCGGTACCCGGGGGACAGGGAGGGAGACCCAGTACTTC. The whole variable domain, filled in from reference TRBV29-1 and TRBJ2-5, reads SAVISQKPSRDICQRGTSLTIQCQVDSQVTMMFWYRQQPGQSLTLIATANQGSEATYESGFVIDKFPISRPNLTFSTLTVSNMSPEDSSIYLCSVGGTRGTGRETQYFGPGTRLLVL.

The chain couples TRBV7-9 to TRBJ2-3, with D tentatively TRBD1 (6 bases). V dropped 5 bases and J dropped 2 bases, with 14 bases sitting between them. The CDR3 is made up of 15 amino acids. Germline V gene data show CDR1 as SEHNR and CDR2 as FQNEAQ (reference sequence). CDR3 in DNA: TGTGCCAGCAGCAACCGGGACAAGCACACAGATACGCAGTATTTT. Protein product: CASSNRDKHTDTQYF.

The sample holds many counts of this clonotype. The chain links TRBV3-1 to TRBJ2-3; 10 bases match TRBD1. Germline CDR1 reads LGHDT; CDR2 reads YNNKEL (reference sequence). V dropped 3 bases and J dropped 8; count of bases not matched to a gene: 8. This CDR3 contains 15 residues. CDR3: CASSQRQGASGTQYF. Written as DNA, the CDR3 is TGTGCCAGCAGCCAGCGACAGGGGGCTTCGGGTACGCAGTATTTT.

The chain combines TRBV28 with TRBJ1-1; 10 bases match TRBD1. Germline assignment: CDR1 MDHEN and CDR2 SYDVKM. Losses at the gene ends were 3 bases for V and 6 bases for J; bases not matched to a gene: 4. The CDR3 is made up of 14 amino acids. The CDR3 region is CASSFLGQGAEAFF. The CDR3 DNA follows: TGTGCCAGCAGTTTTCTAGGACAGGGGGCTGAAGCTTTCTTT.

This clonotype was counted at least ten times. The gene calls are TRBV29-1 and TRBJ2-2, with a tentative D call TRBD1 (6 bases). V was cut by 3 bases and J by 4 bases, with 15 bases left in between. Germline values: CDR1 SQVTM, CDR2 ANQGSEA. The CDR3 extends over 15 amino acids. The CDR3 DNA reads TGCAGCGTTGATACAGGGATATCTAGCACCGGGGAGCTGTTTTTT. It yields the protein CSVDTGISSTGELFF.